Each of the 21 T cell receptor beta chains below was sequenced from the same sample in a study of shared T cell receptors in the human thymus (dated by TCRdb to 2020 to 2022). The library came from the immunoSEQ multiplex PCR assay. TCRdb provides this immuneACCESS table in a form limited to in-frame rearrangements. Some clones are lacking; in checked studies, under half of them reflect an unresolved V gene, and why the rest are absent is not known. In this sample the table shows hundreds of thousands of clones, about 89% of which occur a single time. The top ten hold under 0.01% of the sample. Another study also made use of these data, one on human thymus T cells.

Material for sequencing was thymocytes. The receptors shown here come from a boy under three years old with a congenital heart defect. Donor details come from another sample of the same person, matched by shared clones.

The V gene is TRBV5-6, the J gene TRBJ2-2; the match to TRBD1 covers 7 bases. The CDR3 totals 18 residues. CDR1 and CDR2 from the germline V gene are SGHDT and YYEEEE. J gave up 5 bases and V 4 bases, and 17 bases lay outside the gene matches. CDR3 amino acids: CASSRSGPRDSRTGELFF. In DNA, the CDR3 is TGTGCCAGCAGCCGATCAGGTCCTCGGGACAGCAGGACCGGGGAGCTGTTTTTT.

The CDR3 nucleotides are TGTGCCAGCAGCCATTCCAGGGGTCAAGAGACCCAGTACTTC. It is translated as CASSHSRGQETQYF. The V call is TRBV5-6, the J call TRBJ2-5, with a weak D call TRBD1 (6 bases). Germline CDR1 and CDR2: SGHDT and YYEEEE. Deletions cut 4 bases from V and 2 bases from J, with 12 bases between. The CDR3 is 14 amino acids.

This clone was observed a handful of times. The V gene is TRBV28, the J gene TRBJ2-5; D not certain. The CDR3 is 13 amino acids. V lost 5 bases, J lost 5 bases, and 12 bases lay in between. Germline V gives CDR1 MDHEN, CDR2 SYDVKM. CDR3 sequence reads: CASSRFTRETQYF. The CDR3 nucleotides read TGTGCCAGCAGTCGCTTCACGAGGGAGACCCAGTACTTC.

The chain joins TRBV9 to TRBJ2-3; 8 nucleotides line up with TRBD2. The length of the CDR3 is 13 residues. After removal of 0 bases from V and 7 bases from J, the junction contained 1 base not matched to a gene. Germline CDR1 reads SGDLS; CDR2 reads YYNGEE. CDR3 protein: CASSVAGGNTQYF. The DNA for the CDR3 is TGTGCCAGCAGCGTAGCGGGAGGGAATACGCAGTATTTT.

This clone has a handful of counts. The chain recombines TRBV4-3 with TRBJ2-5, with TRBD2 matching over 13 bases. CDR1 is LGHNA and CDR2 is YSLEER in the germline V gene. Trimming took 5 bases from V and 5 from J; bases not matched to a gene: 8. The CDR3 sequence is 16 residues long. CDR3 in amino acids: CASSSRRGLAGETQYF. CDR3 DNA sequence: TGCGCCAGCAGCTCCCGCCGGGGACTAGCGGGGGAGACCCAGTACTTC.

The chain combines TRBV5-4 with TRBJ2-3; 8 bases align to TRBD2. The germline CDR1 and CDR2 sequences are SGHNT and YYREEE (reference sequence). J gave up 3 bases and V 0 bases, and 12 bases lay outside the gene matches. CDR3 length equals 18 residues. Here the CDR3 reads CASSLDRGTRTWTDTQYF. The CDR3 region has the DNA TGTGCCAGCAGCTTGGATAGGGGGACTAGAACTTGGACAGATACGCAGTATTTT.

This clone appeared a few times. V usage is TRBV19 and J usage is TRBJ2-7; 13 nucleotides align to TRBD2. V dropped 5 bases and J dropped 5; count of bases not matched to a gene: 6. The CDR3 extends over 15 amino acids. From germline, CDR1 is LNHDA and CDR2 SQIVND (reference sequence). The CDR3 nucleotides read TGTGCCAGTAGTCCGGGGACTAGCGGGGACCACGAGCAGTACTTC. This translates into CASSPGTSGDHEQYF.

The chain combines TRBV19 with TRBJ2-5; TRBD2 agrees at 8 bases. With 3 bases clipped from V and 5 bases from J, the junction kept 14 bases outside the gene matches. Germline V gene lookup returns CDR1 LNHDA and CDR2 SQIVND (reference sequence). There are 17 residues in the CDR3. The CDR3 here is CASSICGGGPEGETQYF. DNA for the CDR3: TGTGCCAGTAGTATTTGTGGCGGGGGGCCAGAAGGGGAGACCCAGTACTTC. Full variable domain (outside the CDR3, taken from reference TRBV19 and TRBJ2-5): DGGITQSPKYLFRKEGQNVTLSCEQNLNHDAMYWYRQDPGQGLRLIYYSQIVNDFQKGDIAEGYSVSREKKESFPLTVTSAQKNPTAFYLCASSICGGGPEGETQYFGPGTRLLVL.

This clone was counted once. V usage is TRBV15 and J usage is TRBJ2-7; 10 bases agree with TRBD2. CDR3 length: 18 amino acids. V lost 0 bases, J lost 4 bases, and 12 bases stayed unmatched. Germline CDR1 LNHNV, CDR2 YYDKDF (reference sequence). The CDR3 bases are TGTGCCACCAGCAGAGATCCTCGTAGCGGGAGGTCGGGTTACGAGCAGTACTTC. Translation: CATSRDPRSGRSGYEQYF.

The chain recombines TRBV21-1 with TRBJ1-1; the DNA was not compared with TRBD1, the D call given in the table. TRBV21-1 is termed a pseudogene. CDR3 length: 16 amino acids. This CDR3 is CASSKSAGTVNTEAFF. The DNA for the CDR3 is TGTGCCAGCAGCAAAAGCGCCGGGACAGTGAACACTGAAGCTTTCTTT.

The rearrangement joins TRBV5-4 to TRBJ2-1; 9 bases align to TRBD2. There are 15 residues in the CDR3. With V trimmed by 4 bases and J by 2 bases, 4 bases remained unmatched. Germline V gene sequence: CDR1 SGHNT, CDR2 YYREEE (reference sequence). CDR3 coding DNA: TGTGCCAGCAGCCCGCTAGCGGGAACCTACAATGAGCAGTTCTTC. It codes for CASSPLAGTYNEQFF.

This chain joins TRBV7-9 and TRBJ1-1, with 10 bases lining up with TRBD1. J gave up 5 bases and V 1 base, and 10 bases lay outside the gene matches. The CDR3 extends over 17 amino acids. CDR1 SEHNR and CDR2 FQNEAQ come from the germline V gene (reference sequence). The CDR3 DNA follows: TGTGCCAGCAGCTTAGTGGGACAGGGGCTCGGGGGGACTGAAGCTTTCTTT. It specifies CASSLVGQGLGGTEAFF.

This clone came up a few times. This chain connects TRBV28 to TRBJ1-6, with TRBD1 identical over 9 bases. The CDR3 runs 16 residues. V dropped 6 bases and J dropped 7; count of bases not matched to a gene: 10. Germline V gene data show CDR1 as MDHEN and CDR2 as SYDVKM. The CDR3 loop is CASRHTGTGTNSPLHF. The CDR3 bases are TGTGCCAGCAGACACACCGGGACAGGGACAAATTCACCCCTCCACTTT.

The chain links TRBV4-1 to TRBJ1-1; 7 bases fit TRBD1. This CDR3 contains 16 residues. Per the germline V gene, CDR1 is MGHRA and CDR2 is YSYEKL. V dropped 4 bases and J dropped 0; count of bases not matched to a gene: 8. For the CDR3, the DNA is TGCGCCAGCAGCCGGGGACAGTTAGTAATGAACACTGAAGCTTTCTTT. Amino acids: CASSRGQLVMNTEAFF.

J is TRBJ1-1 and V is TRBV6-5; TRBD1 matches 7 bases. Germline assignment: CDR1 MNHEY and CDR2 SVGAGI. V was pared by 8 bases and J by 5 bases, with 11 bases of the junction left unmatched. CDR3 length: 14 residues. CDR3 amino acids: CASLIAGGHTEAFF. Here the CDR3 DNA reads TGTGCCAGCCTCATAGCAGGGGGACATACTGAAGCTTTCTTT.

This chain links TRBV9 with TRBJ1-4; 7 positions agree with TRBD1. Unmatched junction bases numbered 7, after V lost 3 bases and J lost 8 bases. This CDR3 contains 14 residues. Germline CDR1 is SGDLS and CDR2 is YYNGEE. The CDR3 DNA reads as TGTGCCAGCAGCGAGGGACAGAGGGAAGAAAAACTGTTTTTT. Translation gives CASSEGQREEKLFF. Looking up the rest from reference TRBV9 and TRBJ1-4 gives the full variable domain: DSGVTQTPKHLITATGQRVTLRCSPRSGDLSVYWYQQSLDQGLQFLIQYYNGEERAKGNILERFSAQQFPDLHSELNLSSLELGDSALYFCASSEGQREEKLFFGSGTQLSVL.

The chain joins TRBV5-1 to TRBJ2-7; D possibly corresponds to TRBD1 (7 bases). V lost 7 bases and J 3 bases, leaving 17 bases between the germline ends. The CDR3 sequence is 14 residues long. The germline CDR1 and CDR2 sequences are SGHRS and YFSETQ. CDR3 sequence reads: CASAVRQGLYEQYF. DNA of the CDR3: TGCGCCAGCGCCGTGAGACAGGGACTCTACGAGCAGTACTTC.

V is TRBV4-3 and J is TRBJ1-6; D is unresolved. The CDR3 contains 16 residues. The V end lost 0 bases, the J end lost 10 bases, and 16 bases lay between the germline ends. Germline values: CDR1 LGHNA, CDR2 YSLEER. The CDR3 sequence: CASSQDRSGPGSPLHF. Here the CDR3 DNA reads TGCGCCAGCAGCCAAGATAGGTCCGGGCCGGGGTCACCCCTCCACTTT.

The rearrangement links TRBV10-1 to TRBJ2-7; D is unresolved. The germline V and J ends were trimmed by 7 bases and 6 bases, with 4 bases remaining between them. Germline V gene sequence: CDR1 WNHNN, CDR2 SYGVQD (reference sequence). The CDR3 length is 9 residues. The CDR3 here is CASTCEQYF. DNA of the CDR3: TGCGCCAGCACATGCGAGCAGTACTTC.

V usage is TRBV11-3 and J usage is TRBJ1-3, with D tentatively TRBD1 (6 bases). The CDR3 runs to 15 residues. Germline CDR1 is SGHNT and CDR2 is YENEEA. Trimming left V 5 bases short and J 0 bases short, with 11 bases between. This CDR3 reads CASSGETGSGNTIYF. DNA for the CDR3: TGTGCCAGCAGCGGGGAGACAGGCTCTGGAAACACCATATATTTT. The full variable domain, with the rest looked up from reference TRBV11-3 and TRBJ1-3, is EAGVVQSPRYKIIEKKQPVAFWCNPISGHNTLYWYLQNLGQGPELLIRYENEEAVDDSQLPKDRFSAERLKGVDSTLKIQPAELGDSAVYLCASSGETGSGNTIYFGEGSWLTVV.

With respect to this clone: Other nucleotide sequences in the sample specify the same CDR3. V usage is TRBV6-5 and J usage is TRBJ1-6, with a possible D match to TRBD1 (6 bases). Germline V CDR1 and CDR2: MNHEY, SVGAGI. Trimming left V 6 bases short and J 8 bases short, with 8 bases between. This CDR3 contains 12 residues. The CDR3 region is CASSHRDSPLHF. As DNA, the CDR3 is TGTGCCAGCAGCCACAGGGATTCACCCCTCCACTTT.